This T cell receptor (beta chain) is drawn from a study of T cell responses to AZD1222 COVID-19 vaccine (dated by TCRdb to 2020 to 2022). The study in broad terms: A total of approximately 250 trial participants underwent TCR sequencing, of whom nearly 210 had received two doses of AZD1222 and approximately 26 had received two doses of the MenACWY control vaccine. Enrollment into the trials was organized by age into subgroups of 18-55, 56-69 and 70-plus years, and those subgroups contained roughly 150, 30 and 60 TCR-sequenced participants, respectively.

With respect to this clone: No antigen is known for it. Per-base quality was not reported, and no clone a single base away is much larger than it.

Reading the label with the study, this specimen's time point is: about 28 days (+/-7) after the second vaccine dose. AZD1222 recipients with second doses at about 4 weeks or about 12 weeks were pooled, because spike-specific TCR depth and breadth did not differ between schedules. Samples from vaccinated people were obtained from the UK trials COV001 and COV002, which included a single-blind randomized controlled phase 2/3 trial of AZD1222 (ChAdOx1 nCoV-19) in healthy adults. Trial participant PBMC samples were collected at day 0 and day 28 after the second dose for TCRbeta chain sequencing. The CDR3 regions of human TCRbeta chains were analyzed by immunosequencing. The published analysis was carried out like this. Repertoire TCRs were matched against a reference library of SARS-CoV-2-specific TCRs generated with the MIRA antigen-specificity platform. Breadth was defined as the fraction of unique TCRs that were SARS-CoV-2-associated, and depth was defined as the fraction of total T cells that were SARS-CoV-2-associated. Using the MIRA data, every spike-specific TCR was mapped to the spike region that the TCR reacted to and assigned to either a CD4 or a CD8 class. Log10-transformed breadth and depth values were compared by one-way ANOVA with Sidak's multiple comparisons tests. The table was pulled from immuneACCESS by TCRdb, which kept in-frame rearrangements only. Such tables lose some clones; where checked, under half of the loss comes from unresolved V genes, and the rest has no known cause. The V and J calls and the clone size are those of that table, but D and trimming were determined from the DNA. This sample lists around 140,000 clones; roughly 93% were detected once. Clones ranked in the top ten supply roughly 0.98% of the sample.

Study-level results and caveats: Reportedly, almost half of the unique spike-specific TCRs recognized epitopes lying outside the regions that are mutated in the B.1.351 and B.1.1.7 variants. A significant rise in spike-specific TCR breadth and depth was observed after two AZD1222 doses relative to day 0 and relative to MenACWY recipients. Most participants were white British and females outnumbered males, and the authors suggested that clonal diversity may have been underestimated. Conclusions about previously exposed vaccinees are limited, since just a handful of AZD1222 recipients were seropositive for SARS-CoV-2 at baseline. The vaccine-associated CD4 TCRs covered the entire spike protein, and the dominant responses fell in regions 160-218 and 743-854. In the small 56-69-year group, the increase in depth fell short of significance, most likely because of low power. Because no day 14 peak-response samples were available, repertoires were characterized only after the peak T cell response.

This clonotype was sampled from an adult who received the AZD1222 COVID-19 vaccine. This specimen consisted of peripheral blood, obtained 28 days after the second AZD1222 dose.

CDR3 reads: CASSPDYRAEAFF. The nucleotide sequence reads as follows: TGTGCCAGCAGTCCCGATTACAGGGCTGAAGCTTTCTTT. The receptor chain draws on TRBV27 and TRBJ1-1; a weak D assignment points to TRBD1 (6 bases agree). From its cysteine to its phenylalanine, the CDR3 spans 13 amino acids. The read is trimmed to its CDR3 DNA, 39 bases read in frame from base 1. CDR1 and CDR2 (MNHEY, SMNVEV) derive from the germline V gene (reference sequence). V was cut back by 5 bases and J by 6 bases, leaving a gap of 13 bases between them.